This T cell receptor beta chain emerged from a study of T cell changes during pregnancy in multiple sclerosis. This table comes from immunoSEQ multiplex PCR, and its TCRdb copy is limited to in-frame clones, with some not included. The table records roughly 46,000 clones, roughly 95% of them present only once. V lost 5 bases to trimming and J lost 5 bases; unmatched junction nucleotides: 21. CDR3 size: 18 residues. Germline V gene lookup returns CDR1 SGHNT and CDR2 YYREEE (reference sequence). The chain couples TRBV5-4 to TRBJ2-5; 7 nucleotides line up with TRBD1. Sequencing was performed on CD8+ T cells from peripheral blood mononuclear cells, taken after pregnancy. The source is a female donor with multiple sclerosis, enrolled in a pregnancy study. The DNA for the CDR3 is TGTGCCAGCAGATCCCCCGCCCCCACAGGGGCAATAGGGGAGACCCAGTACTTC. This gives the protein CASRSPAPTGAIGETQYF.